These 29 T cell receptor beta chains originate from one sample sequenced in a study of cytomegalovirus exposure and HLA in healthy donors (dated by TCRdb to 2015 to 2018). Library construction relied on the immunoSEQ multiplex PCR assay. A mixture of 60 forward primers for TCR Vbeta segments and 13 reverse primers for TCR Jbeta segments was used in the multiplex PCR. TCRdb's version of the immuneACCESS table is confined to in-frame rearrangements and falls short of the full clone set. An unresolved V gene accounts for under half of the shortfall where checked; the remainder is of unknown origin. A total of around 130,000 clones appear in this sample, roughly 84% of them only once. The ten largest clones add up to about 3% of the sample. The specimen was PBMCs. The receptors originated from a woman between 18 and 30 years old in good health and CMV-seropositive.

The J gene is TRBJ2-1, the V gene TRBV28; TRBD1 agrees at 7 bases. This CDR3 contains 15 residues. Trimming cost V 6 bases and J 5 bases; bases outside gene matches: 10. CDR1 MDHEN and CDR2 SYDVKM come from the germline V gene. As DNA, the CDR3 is TGTGCCAGCAGCACCCCGGGGCAGGGGGACAATGAGCAGTTCTTC. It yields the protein CASSTPGQGDNEQFF.

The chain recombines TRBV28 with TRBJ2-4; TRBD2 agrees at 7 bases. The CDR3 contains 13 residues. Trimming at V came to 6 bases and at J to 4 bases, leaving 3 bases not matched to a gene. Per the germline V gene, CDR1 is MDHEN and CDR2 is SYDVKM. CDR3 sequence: CASSLGGKNIQYF. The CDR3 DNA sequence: TGTGCCAGCAGCCTGGGGGGGAAAAACATTCAGTACTTC. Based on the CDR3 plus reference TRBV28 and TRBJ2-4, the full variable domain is DVKVTQSSRYLVKRTGEKVFLECVQDMDHENMFWYRQDPGLGLRLIYFSYDVKMKEKGDIPEGYSVSREKKERFSLILESASTNQTSMYLCASSLGGKNIQYFGAGTRLSVL.

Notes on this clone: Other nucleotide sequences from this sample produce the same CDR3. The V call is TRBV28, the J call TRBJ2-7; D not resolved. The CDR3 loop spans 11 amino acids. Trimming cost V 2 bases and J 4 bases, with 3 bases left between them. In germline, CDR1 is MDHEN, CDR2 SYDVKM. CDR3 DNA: TGTGCCAGCAGTTTAGCGTACGAGCAGTACTTC. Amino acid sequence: CASSLAYEQYF.

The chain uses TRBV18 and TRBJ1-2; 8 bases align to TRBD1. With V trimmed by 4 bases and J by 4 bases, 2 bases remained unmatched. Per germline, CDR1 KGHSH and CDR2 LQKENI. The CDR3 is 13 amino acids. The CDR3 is CASSLGQGYGYTF. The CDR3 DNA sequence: TGTGCCAGCTCACTAGGACAGGGCTATGGCTACACCTTC.

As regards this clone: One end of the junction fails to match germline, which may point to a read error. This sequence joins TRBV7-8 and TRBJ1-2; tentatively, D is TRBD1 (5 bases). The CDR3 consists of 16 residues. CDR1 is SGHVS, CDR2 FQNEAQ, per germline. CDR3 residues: CASSLAGAGFNYGYIF. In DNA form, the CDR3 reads TGTGCCAGCAGCTTAGCGGGTGCAGGGTTTAACTATGGCTACATCTTC.

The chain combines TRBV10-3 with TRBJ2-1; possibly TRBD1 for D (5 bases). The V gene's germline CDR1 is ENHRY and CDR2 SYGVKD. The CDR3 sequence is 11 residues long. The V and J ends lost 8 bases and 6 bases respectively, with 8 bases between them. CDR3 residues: CAIGASNEQFF. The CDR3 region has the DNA TGTGCCATCGGGGCAAGCAATGAGCAGTTCTTC.

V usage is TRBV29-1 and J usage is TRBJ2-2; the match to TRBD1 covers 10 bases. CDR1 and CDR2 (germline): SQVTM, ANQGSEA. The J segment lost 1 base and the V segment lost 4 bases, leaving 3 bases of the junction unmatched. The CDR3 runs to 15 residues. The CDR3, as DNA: TGCAGCGTTGGAGGACAGGGGGGGAACACCGGGGAGCTGTTTTTT. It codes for CSVGGQGGNTGELFF.

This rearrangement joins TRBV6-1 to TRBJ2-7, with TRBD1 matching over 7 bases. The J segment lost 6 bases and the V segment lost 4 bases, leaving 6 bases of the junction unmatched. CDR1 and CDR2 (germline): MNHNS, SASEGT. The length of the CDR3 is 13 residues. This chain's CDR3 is CASSVETGLEQYF. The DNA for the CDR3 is TGTGCCAGCAGTGTCGAGACAGGGCTCGAGCAGTACTTC.

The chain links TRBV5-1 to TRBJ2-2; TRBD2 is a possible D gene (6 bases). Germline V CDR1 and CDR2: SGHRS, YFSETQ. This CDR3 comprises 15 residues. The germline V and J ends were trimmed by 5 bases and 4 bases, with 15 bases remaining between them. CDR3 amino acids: CASSPGVAFTGELFF. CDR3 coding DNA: TGCGCCAGCAGTCCGGGGGTTGCCTTCACCGGGGAGCTGTTTTTT.

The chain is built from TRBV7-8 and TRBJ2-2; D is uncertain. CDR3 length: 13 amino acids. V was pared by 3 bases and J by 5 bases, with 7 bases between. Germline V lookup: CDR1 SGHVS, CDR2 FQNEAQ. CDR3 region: CASSFPGTGELFF. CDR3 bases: TGTGCCAGCAGCTTCCCAGGTACCGGGGAGCTGTTTTTT.

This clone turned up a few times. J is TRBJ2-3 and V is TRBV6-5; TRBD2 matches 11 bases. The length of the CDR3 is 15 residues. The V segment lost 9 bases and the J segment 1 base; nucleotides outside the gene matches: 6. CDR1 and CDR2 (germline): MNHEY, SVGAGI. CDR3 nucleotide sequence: TGTGCCAGTAGACGGGGACTAGCGGGCACAGATACGCAGTATTTT. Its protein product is CASRRGLAGTDTQYF.

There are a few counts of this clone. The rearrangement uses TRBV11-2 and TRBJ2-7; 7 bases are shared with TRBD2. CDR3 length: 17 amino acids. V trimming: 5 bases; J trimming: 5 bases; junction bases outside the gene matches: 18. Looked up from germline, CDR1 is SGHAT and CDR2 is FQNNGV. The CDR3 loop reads CASSPPQSGDPLNEQYF. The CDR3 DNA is TGTGCCAGCAGCCCACCTCAGAGCGGGGATCCGCTAAACGAGCAGTACTTC.

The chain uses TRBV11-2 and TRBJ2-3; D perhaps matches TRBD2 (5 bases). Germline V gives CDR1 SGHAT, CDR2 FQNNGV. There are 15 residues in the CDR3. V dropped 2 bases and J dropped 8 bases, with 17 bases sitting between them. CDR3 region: CASSLSGGPQGTQYF. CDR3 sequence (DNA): TGTGCCAGCAGCTTAAGCGGCGGGCCGCAAGGTACGCAGTATTTT.

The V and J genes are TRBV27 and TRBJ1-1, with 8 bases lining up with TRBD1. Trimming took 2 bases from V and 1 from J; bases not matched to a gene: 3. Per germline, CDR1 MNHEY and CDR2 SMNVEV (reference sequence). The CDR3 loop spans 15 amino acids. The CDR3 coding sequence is TGTGCCAGCAGTTTAGTCGGGACAGGGAACACTGAAGCTTTCTTT. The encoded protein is CASSLVGTGNTEAFF.

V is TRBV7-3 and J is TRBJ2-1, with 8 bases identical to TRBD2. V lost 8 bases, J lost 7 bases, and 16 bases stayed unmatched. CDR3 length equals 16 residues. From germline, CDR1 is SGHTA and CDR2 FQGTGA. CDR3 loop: CASAEDGGARGNEQFF. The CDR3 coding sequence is TGTGCCAGCGCGGAAGACGGGGGGGCCCGGGGGAATGAGCAGTTCTTC.

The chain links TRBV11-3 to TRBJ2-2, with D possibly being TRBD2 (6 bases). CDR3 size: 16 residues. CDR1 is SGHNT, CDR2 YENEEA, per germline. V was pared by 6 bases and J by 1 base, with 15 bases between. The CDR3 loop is CASRSSAGKNTGELFF. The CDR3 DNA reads TGTGCCAGCAGAAGCAGTGCGGGAAAGAACACCGGGGAGCTGTTTTTT.

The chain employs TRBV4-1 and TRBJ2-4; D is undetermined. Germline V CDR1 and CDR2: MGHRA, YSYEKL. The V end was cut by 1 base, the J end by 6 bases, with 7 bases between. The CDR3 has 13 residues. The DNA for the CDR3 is TGCGCCAGCAGCCAAGGCCAGTCAAACATTCAGTACTTC. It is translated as CASSQGQSNIQYF.

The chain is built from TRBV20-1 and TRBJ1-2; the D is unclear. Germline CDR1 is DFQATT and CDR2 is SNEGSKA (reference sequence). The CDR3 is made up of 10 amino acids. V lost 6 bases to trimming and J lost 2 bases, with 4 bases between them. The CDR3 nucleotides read TGCAGTGCGAGGAACTATGGCTACACCTTC. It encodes CSARNYGYTF.

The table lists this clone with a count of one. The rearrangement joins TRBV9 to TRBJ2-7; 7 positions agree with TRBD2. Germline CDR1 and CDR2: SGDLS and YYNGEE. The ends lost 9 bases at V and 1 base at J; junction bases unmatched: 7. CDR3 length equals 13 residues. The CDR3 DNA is TGTGCCATCCCAGCGGGGCCTTCCTACGAGCAGTACTTC. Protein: CAIPAGPSYEQYF.

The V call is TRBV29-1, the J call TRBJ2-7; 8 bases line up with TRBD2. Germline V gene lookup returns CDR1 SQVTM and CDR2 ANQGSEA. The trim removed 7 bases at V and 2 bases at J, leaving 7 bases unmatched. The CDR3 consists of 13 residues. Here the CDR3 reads CSGVTSETYEQYF. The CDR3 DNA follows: TGCAGCGGCGTGACTAGCGAAACCTACGAGCAGTACTTC.

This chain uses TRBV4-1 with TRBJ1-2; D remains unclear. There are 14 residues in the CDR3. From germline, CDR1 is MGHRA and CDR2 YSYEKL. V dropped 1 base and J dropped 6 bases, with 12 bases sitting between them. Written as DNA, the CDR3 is TGCGCCAGCAGCCAAGTGGTCTACGAGGATGGCTACACCTTC. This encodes CASSQVVYEDGYTF.

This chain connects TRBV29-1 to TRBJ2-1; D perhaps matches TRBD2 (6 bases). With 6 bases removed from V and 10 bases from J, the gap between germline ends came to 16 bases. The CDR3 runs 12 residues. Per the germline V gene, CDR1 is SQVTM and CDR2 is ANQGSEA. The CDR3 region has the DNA TGCAGCGTCCCCGACCCCGCGGGGGAGCAGTTCTTC. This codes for CSVPDPAGEQFF.

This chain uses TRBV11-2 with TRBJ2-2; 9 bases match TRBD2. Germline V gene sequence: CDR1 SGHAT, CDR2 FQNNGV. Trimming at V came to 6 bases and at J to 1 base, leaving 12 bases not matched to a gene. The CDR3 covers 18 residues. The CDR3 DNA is TGTGCCAGCAGTTCAAAACGCGGGGGGGTTCTGAACACCGGGGAGCTGTTTTTT. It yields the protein CASSSKRGGVLNTGELFF.

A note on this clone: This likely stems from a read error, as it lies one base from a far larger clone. The DNA of the CDR3 is TGTGCCATCAGTGAAACAGGGGGCACTTACGAGCAGTACTTC. It codes for CAISETGGTYEQYF. The V call is TRBV10-3, the J call TRBJ2-7, with 9 bases identical to TRBD1. J was trimmed by 4 bases and V by 3 bases; bases with no gene match: 4. Germline CDR1 ENHRY, CDR2 SYGVKD. The CDR3 is 14 amino acids.

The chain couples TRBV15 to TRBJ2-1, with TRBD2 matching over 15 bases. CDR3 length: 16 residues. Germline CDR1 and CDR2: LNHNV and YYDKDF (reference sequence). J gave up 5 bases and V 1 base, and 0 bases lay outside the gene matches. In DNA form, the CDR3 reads TGTGCCACCAGCAGAGGGACTAGCGGGGGGGACAATGAGCAGTTCTTC. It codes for CATSRGTSGGDNEQFF.

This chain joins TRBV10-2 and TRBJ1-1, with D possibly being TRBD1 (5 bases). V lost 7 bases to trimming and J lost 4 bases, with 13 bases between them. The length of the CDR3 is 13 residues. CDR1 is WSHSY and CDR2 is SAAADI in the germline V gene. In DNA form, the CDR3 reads TGCGCCAGCAAGGGGTCTACGTTCACTGAAGCTTTCTTT. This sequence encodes CASKGSTFTEAFF.

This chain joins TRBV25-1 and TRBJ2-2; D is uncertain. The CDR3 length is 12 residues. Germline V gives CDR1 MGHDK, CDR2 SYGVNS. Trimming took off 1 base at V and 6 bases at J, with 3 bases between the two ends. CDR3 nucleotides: TGTGCCAGCAGTGAATTCGCCGGGGAGCTGTTTTTT. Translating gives CASSEFAGELFF.

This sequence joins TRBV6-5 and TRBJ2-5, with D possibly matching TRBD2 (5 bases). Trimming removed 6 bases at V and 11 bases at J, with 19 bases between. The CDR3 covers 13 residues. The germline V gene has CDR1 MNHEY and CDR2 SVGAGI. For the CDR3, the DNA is TGTGCCAGCAGGCTACCTAGCACGTACGGGCAGTACTTC. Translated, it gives CASRLPSTYGQYF.

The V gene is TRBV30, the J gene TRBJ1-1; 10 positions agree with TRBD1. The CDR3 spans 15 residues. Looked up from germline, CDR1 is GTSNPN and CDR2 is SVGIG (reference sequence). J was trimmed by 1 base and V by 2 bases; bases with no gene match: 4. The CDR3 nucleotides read TGTGCCTGGAGTCTGACAGGGGGCGCGAACACTGAAGCTTTCTTT. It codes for CAWSLTGGANTEAFF.